Listed below are T cell receptor beta chains from one sample, sequenced in a study of CD8 T cells in ankylosing spondylitis. TCRdb fed the 5' RACE reads into MiXCR, producing one record per CDR3 protein. The repertoire holds 80,000 to 90,000 distinct CDR3 sequences, with roughly 27% as singletons. Sequenced input: blood, either unsorted or a sorted T cell fraction (not recorded which). The receptor set was obtained from a male donor with ankylosing spondylitis or in good health (not recorded which). Each CDR3 is given with its conserved first and last residue. Each record gives: clone size, J gene, V gene, D gene, CDR3 protein, CDR3 DNA. D genes are given only for firm matches. Clone size appears in some rows only: once, few, many, or a class for an expanded clone.

clone size: many; J gene: TRBJ2-7; V gene: TRBV6-5; D gene: -; CDR3 protein: CASSYRDKTYEQYF; CDR3 DNA: TGTGCCAGCAGTTACCGGGACAAAACCTACGAGCAGTACTTC
clone size: -; J gene: TRBJ2-1; V gene: TRBV5-1; D gene: TRBD2; CDR3 protein: CASSSLAGTTYNEQFF; CDR3 DNA: TGCGCCAGCAGCTCCTTAGCGGGGACAACCTACAATGAGCAGTTCTTC
clone size: -; J gene: TRBJ2-7; V gene: TRBV10-3; D gene: -; CDR3 protein: CAISESRRGQGLSYEQYF; CDR3 DNA: TGTGCCATCAGTGAGTCGAGACGGGGTCAGGGACTCTCCTACGAGCAGTACTTC
clone size: -; J gene: TRBJ1-1; V gene: TRBV20-1; D gene: TRBD1; CDR3 protein: CSEVGRGYTEAFF; CDR3 DNA: TGCAGTGAAGTGGGCAGGGGGTACACTGAAGCTTTCTTT
clone size: few; J gene: TRBJ1-1; V gene: TRBV12-5; D gene: -; CDR3 protein: CASGLVLSDHGSMNTEAFF; CDR3 DNA: TGTGCTAGTGGTTTGGTACTTTCGGACCACGGGTCTATGAACACTGAAGCTTTCTTT
clone size: -; J gene: TRBJ2-5; V gene: TRBV12-3/TRBV12-4; D gene: TRBD1; CDR3 protein: CASSRQGQETQYF; CDR3 DNA: TGTGCCAGCAGCCGACAGGGACAAGAGACCCAGTACTTC
clone size: -; J gene: TRBJ1-5; V gene: TRBV12-3/TRBV12-4; D gene: -; CDR3 protein: CASSFGTDNGPQHF; CDR3 DNA: TGTGCCAGCAGTTTTGGGACGGACAATGGTCCCCAGCATTTT
clone size: many; J gene: TRBJ2-3; V gene: TRBV5-5; D gene: TRBD2; CDR3 protein: CASSLGPGRGTDTQYF; CDR3 DNA: TGTGCCAGCAGCTTGGGTCCGGGGAGGGGCACAGATACGCAGTATTTT
clone size: -; J gene: TRBJ1-5; V gene: TRBV27; D gene: -; CDR3 protein: CASSFRVEDQPQHF; CDR3 DNA: TGTGCCAGCAGTTTCAGGGTTGAGGATCAGCCCCAGCATTTT
clone size: few; J gene: TRBJ2-3; V gene: TRBV20-1; D gene: TRBD2; CDR3 protein: CSATHRLAFTDTQYF; CDR3 DNA: TGCAGTGCTACTCATCGACTAGCGTTCACAGATACGCAGTATTTT
clone size: -; J gene: TRBJ2-1; V gene: TRBV3-1; D gene: TRBD2; CDR3 protein: CASSQVGGTSGDNEQFF; CDR3 DNA: TGTGCCAGCAGCCAAGTAGGAGGGACTAGCGGAGACAATGAGCAGTTCTTC
clone size: few; J gene: TRBJ2-7; V gene: TRBV18; D gene: -; CDR3 protein: CASSPRLLDEQYF; CDR3 DNA: TGTGCCAGCTCACCACGACTGCTAGACGAGCAGTACTTC
clone size: few; J gene: TRBJ2-1; V gene: TRBV9; D gene: -; CDR3 protein: CASSVQTSSYNEQFF; CDR3 DNA: TGTGCCAGCAGCGTCCAGACGAGCTCCTACAATGAGCAGTTCTTC
clone size: -; J gene: TRBJ2-2; V gene: TRBV5-1; D gene: -; CDR3 protein: CASTREGELFF; CDR3 DNA: TGCGCCAGCACCCGGGAGGGGGAGCTGTTTTTT
clone size: -; J gene: TRBJ1-1; V gene: TRBV18; D gene: TRBD1; CDR3 protein: CASSPDRAGNTEAFF; CDR3 DNA: TGTGCCAGCTCACCCGACAGGGCGGGGAACACTGAAGCTTTCTTT
clone size: -; J gene: TRBJ2-1; V gene: TRBV5-1; D gene: -; CDR3 protein: CASSRLDYNEQFF; CDR3 DNA: TGCGCCAGCAGTAGACTCGACTACAATGAGCAGTTCTTC
clone size: few; J gene: TRBJ1-2; V gene: TRBV6-1; D gene: TRBD1; CDR3 protein: CASSKVTGGYGYTF; CDR3 DNA: TGTGCCAGCAGTAAAGTAACAGGGGGATATGGCTACACCTTC
clone size: -; J gene: TRBJ1-1; V gene: TRBV12-3/TRBV12-4; D gene: -; CDR3 protein: CASSLGGQLNTEAFF; CDR3 DNA: TGTGCCAGCAGTTTAGGAGGACAGCTGAACACTGAAGCTTTCTTT
clone size: few; J gene: TRBJ2-1; V gene: TRBV28; D gene: TRBD1; CDR3 protein: CASRPDRVHEQFF; CDR3 DNA: TGTGCCAGCAGACCTGACAGGGTCCATGAGCAGTTCTTC
clone size: many; J gene: TRBJ1-1; V gene: TRBV20-1; D gene: TRBD1; CDR3 protein: CSARDRGGTEAFF; CDR3 DNA: TGCAGTGCTCGGGACAGGGGAGGGACTGAAGCTTTCTTT
clone size: few; J gene: TRBJ2-7; V gene: TRBV20-1; D gene: TRBD2; CDR3 protein: CSALLAGGYEQYF; CDR3 DNA: TGCAGTGCCCTTTTAGCGGGAGGCTACGAGCAGTACTTC
clone size: few; J gene: TRBJ1-1; V gene: TRBV5-1; D gene: -; CDR3 protein: CASSIWGLNTEAFF; CDR3 DNA: TGCGCCAGCAGCATCTGGGGACTAAACACTGAAGCTTTCTTT
clone size: -; J gene: TRBJ2-1; V gene: TRBV5-1; D gene: TRBD2; CDR3 protein: CASSLVLAGDNEQFF; CDR3 DNA: TGCGCCAGCAGCTTGGTCCTAGCGGGAGATAATGAGCAGTTCTTC
clone size: few; J gene: TRBJ2-5; V gene: TRBV20-1; D gene: -; CDR3 protein: CSARGQQQETQYF; CDR3 DNA: TGCAGTGCTAGAGGACAGCAACAAGAGACCCAGTACTTC